The text below deals with one T cell receptor (beta chain). TCRdb independently ran MiXCR on the 5' RACE reads; one entry per CDR3 protein. The data contain some 41,000 distinct CDR3 sequences, 2% to 3% of them singletons. This entry belongs to a study of neurological immune-mediated disorders. The CDR3 consists of 13 residues. The V and J ends lost 6 bases and 0 bases respectively, with 8 bases between them. The germline V gene has CDR1 SEHNR and CDR2 FQNEAQ (reference sequence). The origin of this receptor is a man aged 30 to 45 with multiple sclerosis. The chain employs TRBV7-9 and TRBJ1-1; unclear D gene. Sequenced sample: PBMCs. In nucleotides, the CDR3 is TGTGCCAGCAGTCCCAGAATGAACACTGAAGCTTTCTTT. This gives the protein CASSPRMNTEAFF.